Below are 12 T cell receptor beta chains sequenced from a single sample in a study of radiation and T cells in renal cell carcinoma. Profiling relied on immunoSEQ multiplex PCR, and the TCRdb table lists in-frame clones only, not all of them. The data contain 150,000 or so clones, about 85% of them singletons. Time point: baseline pretreatment blood. Treatment specified: 15 Gy SBRT to primary tumor, nephrectomy 4 weeks later. This material consisted of blood, taken from a patient whose treatment included radiotherapy and nephrectomy. These TCRs come from a woman between 65 and 79 years old with renal cell carcinoma.

This chain links TRBV7-2 with TRBJ2-5; D tentatively reads TRBD1 or TRBD2 (5 bases each). CDR1 and CDR2 (germline): SGHTA, FQGNSA. The CDR3 has 13 residues. The V and J ends lost 3 bases and 4 bases respectively, with 9 bases between them. CDR3 region: CASSFPGAETQYF. CDR3 DNA: TGTGCCAGCAGCTTCCCCGGGGCAGAGACCCAGTACTTC.

The chain has TRBV7-9 and TRBJ2-2; the match to TRBD2 covers 9 bases. Germline CDR1 SEHNR, CDR2 FQNEAQ (reference sequence). The CDR3 loop spans 16 amino acids. V was clipped by 0 bases and J by 7 bases; unmatched bases: 6. This CDR3 reads CASSLAAGGFGGELFF. The CDR3 bases are TGTGCCAGCAGCTTAGCAGCGGGGGGATTCGGCGGGGAGCTGTTTTTT.

The rearrangement joins TRBV7-8 to TRBJ2-7, with D uncertain. Per the germline V gene, CDR1 is SGHVS and CDR2 is FQNEAQ. This CDR3 has 14 residues. V shed 1 base and J shed 2 bases, with 9 bases lying between them. CDR3 in amino acids: CASSLGHRTYEQYF. CDR3 nucleotide sequence: TGTGCCAGCAGCTTAGGACATAGGACCTACGAGCAGTACTTC.

This clone was observed once. V is TRBV5-5 and J is TRBJ1-1; TRBD1 agrees at 7 bases. V was clipped by 3 bases and J by 10 bases; unmatched bases: 9. This CDR3 comprises 13 residues. Germline V gives CDR1 SGHKS, CDR2 YYEKEE (reference sequence). The CDR3 coding sequence is TGTGCCAGCAGCTCGGGACAGCGACTTGGAGCTTTCTTT. Translation gives CASSSGQRLGAFF.

CDR3 amino acids: CASSQGTNYGYTF. The CDR3 DNA follows: TGTGCCAGCAGTCAGGGGACTAACTATGGCTACACCTTC. V gene TRBV6-1 combines with J gene TRBJ1-2; TRBD1 is a possible D gene (6 bases). Trimming stripped 5 bases from V and 0 bases from J, with 7 bases between. The CDR3 runs to 13 residues. The germline V gene encodes CDR1 MNHNS and CDR2 SASEGT.

The J gene is TRBJ1-6, the V gene TRBV14; D unclear. V shed 0 bases and J shed 7 bases, with 10 bases lying between them. Germline loops: CDR1 SGHDN, CDR2 FVKESK. The CDR3 loop spans 15 amino acids. As DNA, the CDR3 is TGTGCCAGCAGCCAAGAGACCCTCCGAAATTCACCCCTCCACTTT. This gives the protein CASSQETLRNSPLHF.

The gene calls are TRBV19 and TRBJ1-3, with D tentatively TRBD1 (5 bases). This CDR3 is built from 17 residues. V lost 6 bases and J lost 0, with 18 bases in between. Germline V gene data show CDR1 as LNHDA and CDR2 as SQIVND (reference sequence). Here the CDR3 reads CASRRTHRRNSGNTIYF. Here the CDR3 DNA reads TGTGCCAGTAGACGCACCCACAGGAGAAACTCTGGAAACACCATATATTTT. The full variable domain, in which reference TRBV19 and TRBJ1-3 provide the parts outside the CDR3, is DGGITQSPKYLFRKEGQNVTLSCEQNLNHDAMYWYRQDPGQGLRLIYYSQIVNDFQKGDIAEGYSVSREKKESFPLTVTSAQKNPTAFYLCASRRTHRRNSGNTIYFGEGSWLTVV.

This sequence joins TRBV7-2 and TRBJ2-1; 11 bases match TRBD2. The length of the CDR3 is 16 residues. V gave up 3 bases and J gave up 7 bases; unmatched junction bases: 8. Looked up from germline, CDR1 is SGHTA and CDR2 is FQGNSA. Written as DNA, the CDR3 is TGTGCCAGCAGCTTGGGTCTAGCGGGGGGCGGAAATGAGCAGTTCTTC. Its translation: CASSLGLAGGGNEQFF.

The rearrangement uses TRBV7-2 and TRBJ2-5, with 10 bases lining up with TRBD1. Germline CDR1 reads SGHTA; CDR2 reads FQGNSA. J lost 4 bases, V lost 1 base, and 3 bases had no gene match. The CDR3 is made up of 15 amino acids. The CDR3 region is CASSLDGTGVETQYF. CDR3 DNA sequence: TGTGCCAGCAGCTTAGATGGGACAGGGGTAGAGACCCAGTACTTC.

This chain connects TRBV11-3 to TRBJ1-1; TRBD1 is a possible D gene (6 bases). The V and J ends lost 2 bases and 1 base respectively, with 14 bases between them. The germline V gene encodes CDR1 SGHNT and CDR2 YENEEA. The CDR3 consists of 16 residues. CDR3 in amino acids: CASSLRGGRRNTEAFF. As DNA, the CDR3 is TGTGCCAGCAGCTTAAGAGGGGGACGGAGGAACACTGAAGCTTTCTTT.

This rearrangement joins TRBV5-1 to TRBJ1-1; a weak D match, TRBD1 (5 bases). Germline values: CDR1 SGHRS, CDR2 YFSETQ. V was pared by 0 bases and J by 5 bases, with 11 bases between. The CDR3 length is 14 residues. Here the CDR3 DNA reads TGCGCCAGCAGCTTGGGGGGGAAAGGGACTGAAGCTTTCTTT. This sequence encodes CASSLGGKGTEAFF.

This clone was seen only once. The chain carries TRBV23-1 and TRBJ2-1; TRBD2 matches at 8 bases. TRBV23-1 is classed as an ORF, of uncertain function. CDR3 length: 17 amino acids. The ends lost 2 bases at V and 1 base at J; junction bases unmatched: 7. The CDR3 protein is CASSQPEAGGSYNEQFF. The DNA of the CDR3 is TGCGCCAGCAGTCAACCTGAGGCGGGGGGTTCCTACAATGAGCAGTTCTTC.